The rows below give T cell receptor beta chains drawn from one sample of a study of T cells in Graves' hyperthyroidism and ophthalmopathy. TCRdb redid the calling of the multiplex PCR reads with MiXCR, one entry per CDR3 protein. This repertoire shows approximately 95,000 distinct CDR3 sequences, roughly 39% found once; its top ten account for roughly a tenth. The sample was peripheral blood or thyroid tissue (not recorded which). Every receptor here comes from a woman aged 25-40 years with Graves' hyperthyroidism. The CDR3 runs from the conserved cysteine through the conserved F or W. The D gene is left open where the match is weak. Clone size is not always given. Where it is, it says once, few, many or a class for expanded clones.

CDR3nt: TGCAGCGTCGAGCAGGGGCCAGGCTATGGCTACACCTTC
CDR3aa: CSVEQGPGYGYTF
j_gene: TRBJ1-2
v_gene: TRBV29-1
abundance: -
d_gene: -

CDR3nt: TGTGCCAGCAGGCGACTAGCGGGAGGAGAGACCCAGTACTTC
CDR3aa: CASRRLAGGETQYF
j_gene: TRBJ2-5
v_gene: TRBV7-8
abundance: -
d_gene: TRBD2

CDR3nt: TGTGCCAGCAGCCCCCTGGGGTCGAGCTCTGGAAACACCATATATTTT
CDR3aa: CASSPLGSSSGNTIYF
j_gene: TRBJ1-3
v_gene: TRBV7-9
abundance: few
d_gene: -

CDR3nt: TGTGCCAGCTCACCGAGGGGGAGCGGCTACACCTTC
CDR3aa: CASSPRGSGYTF
j_gene: TRBJ1-2
v_gene: TRBV18
abundance: many
d_gene: -

CDR3nt: TGTGCCAGCAAAGTTCCGCCGCGGGAGGGCCCGTACGAGCAGTACTTC
CDR3aa: CASKVPPREGPYEQYF
j_gene: TRBJ2-7
v_gene: TRBV2
abundance: many
d_gene: TRBD2

CDR3nt: TGTGCCACCAGTGACACGGAGGCAGTTAGCAATCAGCCCCAGCATTTT
CDR3aa: CATSDTEAVSNQPQHF
j_gene: TRBJ1-5
v_gene: TRBV24-1
abundance: -
d_gene: -

CDR3nt: TGTGCCAGCACCCACGGGGCGTGGGAGGAAAAACTGTTTTTT
CDR3aa: CASTHGAWEEKLFF
j_gene: TRBJ1-4
v_gene: TRBV28
abundance: -
d_gene: -

CDR3nt: TGTGCCACCAGCAGCTTAGCGGGCAGTACCCACGAGCAGTACTTC
CDR3aa: CATSSLAGSTHEQYF
j_gene: TRBJ2-7
v_gene: TRBV15
abundance: -
d_gene: TRBD2

CDR3nt: TGTGCCAGCAGCCCCCAGACTAGCAGGAGTTCCTACGAGCAGTACTTC
CDR3aa: CASSPQTSRSSYEQYF
j_gene: TRBJ2-7
v_gene: TRBV7-9
abundance: many
d_gene: TRBD2

CDR3nt: TGTGCCAGCAGCTTAGGAGGGGACTACGAGCAGTACTTC
CDR3aa: CASSLGGDYEQYF
j_gene: TRBJ2-7
v_gene: TRBV7-8
abundance: few
d_gene: -

CDR3nt: TGCAGCTTTCGACTAGCGGGCTACGAGCAGTACTTC
CDR3aa: CSFRLAGYEQYF
j_gene: TRBJ2-7
v_gene: TRBV29-1
abundance: -
d_gene: TRBD2

CDR3nt: TGTGCCAGCAGCTTAGCTGAGGCGCAGGGCTACACCTTC
CDR3aa: CASSLAEAQGYTF
j_gene: TRBJ1-2
v_gene: TRBV7-9
abundance: -
d_gene: -

CDR3nt: TGCGCCAGCAGCTGGGATACTGGAAACACCATATATTTT
CDR3aa: CASSWDTGNTIYF
j_gene: TRBJ1-3
v_gene: TRBV5-1
abundance: -
d_gene: -

CDR3nt: TGTGCCAGCAGTTCTATAGGGGGCTGGGCTAACTATGGCTACACCTTC
CDR3aa: CASSSIGGWANYGYTF
j_gene: TRBJ1-2
v_gene: TRBV6-5
abundance: -
d_gene: TRBD1

CDR3nt: TGTGCCAGCAGTGAAGGAGGCTATGGCTACACCTTC
CDR3aa: CASSEGGYGYTF
j_gene: TRBJ1-2
v_gene: TRBV12-3/TRBV12-4
abundance: -
d_gene: -

CDR3nt: TGTGCCAGCAACAAGATCCTTGGCTACACCTTC
CDR3aa: CASNKILGYTF
j_gene: TRBJ1-2
v_gene: TRBV28
abundance: many
d_gene: -

CDR3nt: TGCGCCAGCAGCCCAAGGGATAGCGGGAGGCGTGGGGCCAACGTCCTGACTTTC
CDR3aa: CASSPRDSGRRGANVLTF
j_gene: TRBJ2-6
v_gene: TRBV5-1
abundance: many
d_gene: TRBD2

CDR3nt: TGTGCCAGCAGCTCGGACAGGAGTTTTTCGTATGGCTACACCTTC
CDR3aa: CASSSDRSFSYGYTF
j_gene: TRBJ1-2
v_gene: TRBV11-1
abundance: many
d_gene: TRBD1

CDR3nt: TGTGCCAGCAGTATAGCGGGAGGGTACCAAGAGACCCAGTACTTC
CDR3aa: CASSIAGGYQETQYF
j_gene: TRBJ2-5
v_gene: TRBV6-5
abundance: many
d_gene: TRBD2

CDR3nt: TGTGCCAGTAGTACCTGGGAATTGAACACTGAAGCTTTCTTT
CDR3aa: CASSTWELNTEAFF
j_gene: TRBJ1-1
v_gene: TRBV19
abundance: many
d_gene: -

CDR3nt: TGTGCCAGCAGCTCCCCGTCGGGCGGATACTACGAGCAGTACTTC
CDR3aa: CASSSPSGGYYEQYF
j_gene: TRBJ2-7
v_gene: TRBV7-2
abundance: -
d_gene: -

CDR3nt: TGTGCCAGCAGCCGTCAACTAGCGGGAGGAGCCGGGGAGCTGTTTTTT
CDR3aa: CASSRQLAGGAGELFF
j_gene: TRBJ2-2
v_gene: TRBV6-5
abundance: -
d_gene: TRBD2

CDR3nt: TGTGCCAGCAGCTTGGGCCTCGGTGACAGTTGGACTGAAGCTTCCTTT
CDR3aa: CASSLGLGDSWTEASF
j_gene: TRBJ1-1
v_gene: TRBV15
abundance: -
d_gene: -

CDR3nt: TGCAGTGCTAGAGGGGGTGGCGGGAGCTACGAGCAGTACTTC
CDR3aa: CSARGGGGSYEQYF
j_gene: TRBJ2-7
v_gene: TRBV20-1
abundance: -
d_gene: TRBD2

CDR3nt: TGTGCCAGCAGTTACCCGGAGGGGTACCACGAGCAGTACTTC
CDR3aa: CASSYPEGYHEQYF
j_gene: TRBJ2-7
v_gene: TRBV6-6
abundance: few
d_gene: -

CDR3nt: TGTGCCAGCAGCTTGGCGACTCTTGGGGGGCTCTACGAGCAGTACTTC
CDR3aa: CASSLATLGGLYEQYF
j_gene: TRBJ2-7
v_gene: TRBV13
abundance: many
d_gene: -

CDR3nt: TGTGCCAGCAGCTCGGTGACATGGACACCCGAATTT
CDR3aa: CASSSVTWTPEF
j_gene: TRBJ1-1
v_gene: TRBV11-2
abundance: -
d_gene: -

CDR3nt: TGTGCCAGCAGTTACAGAACTGGGGCCAACGTCCTGACTTTC
CDR3aa: CASSYRTGANVLTF
j_gene: TRBJ2-6
v_gene: TRBV6-5
abundance: many
d_gene: -

CDR3nt: TGTGCCAGCAGCTCCTACAGTAGGAACACTGAAGCTTTCTTT
CDR3aa: CASSSYSRNTEAFF
j_gene: TRBJ1-1
v_gene: TRBV7-9
abundance: many
d_gene: -

CDR3nt: TGTGCCAGCAGTTGGACTAGCGGTTCCGGGGCCCAGTACTTC
CDR3aa: CASSWTSGSGAQYF
j_gene: TRBJ2-5
v_gene: TRBV6-5
abundance: many
d_gene: TRBD2

CDR3nt: TGTGCCAGCAGTTACGAGGGGTCGGGTGCCGGGGAGCTGTTTTTT
CDR3aa: CASSYEGSGAGELFF
j_gene: TRBJ2-2
v_gene: TRBV6-6
abundance: many
d_gene: -

CDR3nt: TGTGCCAGCAGTTCCCCCGGGACAGCAAATCAGCCCCAGCATTTT
CDR3aa: CASSSPGTANQPQHF
j_gene: TRBJ1-5
v_gene: TRBV28
abundance: few
d_gene: TRBD1

CDR3nt: TGTGCCAGCTGTCTAGGCCCAGGACTAGCGGTATACGAGCAGTACTTC
CDR3aa: CASCLGPGLAVYEQYF
j_gene: TRBJ2-7
v_gene: TRBV11-2
abundance: many
d_gene: TRBD2

CDR3nt: TGCAGCGTGAGGGGACCTGACGCAGGGGGGTGGGAGCAGTACTTC
CDR3aa: CSVRGPDAGGWEQYF
j_gene: TRBJ2-7
v_gene: TRBV29-1
abundance: -
d_gene: -

CDR3nt: TGTGCCAGCAGTGAGCATCGCAATCAGCCCCAGCATTTT
CDR3aa: CASSEHRNQPQHF
j_gene: TRBJ1-5
v_gene: TRBV6-1
abundance: many
d_gene: -

CDR3nt: TGTGCCAGCAGCTTGCAGGGACAAGAGACCCAGTACTTC
CDR3aa: CASSLQGQETQYF
j_gene: TRBJ2-5
v_gene: TRBV5-6
abundance: many
d_gene: -

CDR3nt: TGTGCCAGCAGCTTGGGACAGGGTGAAGCTTTCTTT
CDR3aa: CASSLGQGEAFF
j_gene: TRBJ1-1
v_gene: TRBV5-6
abundance: many
d_gene: TRBD1

CDR3nt: TGTGCCAGCTCACCCGGGGGCAGCCAAGAGACCCAGTACTTC
CDR3aa: CASSPGGSQETQYF
j_gene: TRBJ2-5
v_gene: TRBV18
abundance: -
d_gene: -

CDR3nt: TGTGCCACCAGCAGTTCCCGAATAGCGGGAGGGGTCTACGAGCAGTACTTC
CDR3aa: CATSSSRIAGGVYEQYF
j_gene: TRBJ2-7
v_gene: TRBV15
abundance: -
d_gene: TRBD2

CDR3nt: TGCAGTGCTAGAGATCAGCGGGGGACCTACGAGCAGTACTTC
CDR3aa: CSARDQRGTYEQYF
j_gene: TRBJ2-7
v_gene: TRBV20-1
abundance: medium-sized
d_gene: TRBD2